The source of this T cell receptor beta chain is a study of cytomegalovirus exposure and HLA in healthy donors. Trimming shortened V by 7 bases and J by 4 bases, and 7 bases separated the two germline ends. This CDR3 has 12 amino acids. CDR1 SGHTA and CDR2 FQGNSA come from the germline V gene. Study results and caveats: Cytomegalovirus association was listed for 164 TCR beta chains.

Here immunoSEQ multiplex PCR was the method, and the copy in TCRdb shows in-frame clones only, minus some. The data contain fewer than 120,000 clones, 89% of them singletons. As concerns this clone: The antigen remains unidentified.

The sequence came from a woman between 18 and 29 years old in good health and CMV-seronegative. The V call is TRBV7-2, the J call TRBJ2-2; D remains unclear. Sequenced material: PBMCs. The CDR3 coding sequence is TGTGCCAGCACCCATTCCACCGGGGAGCTGTTTTTT. Protein sequence: CASTHSTGELFF.